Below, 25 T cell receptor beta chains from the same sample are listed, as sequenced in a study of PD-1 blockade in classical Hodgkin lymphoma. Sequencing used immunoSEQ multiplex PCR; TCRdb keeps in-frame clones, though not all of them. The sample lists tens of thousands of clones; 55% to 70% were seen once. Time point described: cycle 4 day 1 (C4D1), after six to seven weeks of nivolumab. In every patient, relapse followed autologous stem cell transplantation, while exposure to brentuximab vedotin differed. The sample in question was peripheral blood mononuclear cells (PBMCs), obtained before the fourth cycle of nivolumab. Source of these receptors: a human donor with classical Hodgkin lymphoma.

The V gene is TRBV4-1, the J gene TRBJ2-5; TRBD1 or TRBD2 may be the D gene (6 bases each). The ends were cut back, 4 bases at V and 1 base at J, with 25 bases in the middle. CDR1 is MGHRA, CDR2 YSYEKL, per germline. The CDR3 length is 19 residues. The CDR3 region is CASSPLDPEGDSGQETQYF. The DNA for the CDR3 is TGCGCCAGCAGCCCCCTGGACCCGGAGGGGGATTCGGGCCAAGAGACCCAGTACTTC.

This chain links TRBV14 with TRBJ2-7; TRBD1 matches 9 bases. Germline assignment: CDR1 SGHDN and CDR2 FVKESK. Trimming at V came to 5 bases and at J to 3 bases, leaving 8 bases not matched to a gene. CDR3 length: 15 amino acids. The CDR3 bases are TGTGCCAGCAGCTTAGCCGGGACAGGGCTCTACGAGCAGTACTTC. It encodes CASSLAGTGLYEQYF. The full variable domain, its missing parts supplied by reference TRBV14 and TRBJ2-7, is EAGVTQFPSHSVIEKGQTVTLRCDPISGHDNLYWYRRVMGKEIKFLLHFVKESKQDESGMPNNRFLAERTGGTYSTLKVQPAELEDSGVYFCASSLAGTGLYEQYFGPGTRLTVT.

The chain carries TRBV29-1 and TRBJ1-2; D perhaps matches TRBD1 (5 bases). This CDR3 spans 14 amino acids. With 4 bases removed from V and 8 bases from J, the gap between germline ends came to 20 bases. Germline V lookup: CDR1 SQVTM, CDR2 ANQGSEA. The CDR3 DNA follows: TGCAGCGTTGCACCGGGACCTTCTTTCAGGGGCTACACCTTC. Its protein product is CSVAPGPSFRGYTF.

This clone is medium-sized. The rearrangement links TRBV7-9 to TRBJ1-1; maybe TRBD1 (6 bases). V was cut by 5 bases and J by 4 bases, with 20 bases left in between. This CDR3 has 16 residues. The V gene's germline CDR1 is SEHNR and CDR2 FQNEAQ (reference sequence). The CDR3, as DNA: TGTGCCAGCAGCCCTACCTTGGGGACAATCGTCACTGAAGCTTTCTTT. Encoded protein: CASSPTLGTIVTEAFF. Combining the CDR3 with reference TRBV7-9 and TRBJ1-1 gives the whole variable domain DTGVSQNPRHKITKRGQNVTFRCDPISEHNRLYWYRQTLGQGPEFLTYFQNEAQLEKSRLLSDRFSAERPKGSFSTLEIQRTEQGDSAMYLCASSPTLGTIVTEAFFGQGTRLTVV.

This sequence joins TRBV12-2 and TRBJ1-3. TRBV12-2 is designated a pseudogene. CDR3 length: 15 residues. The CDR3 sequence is CASRLDRTSGNTIYF. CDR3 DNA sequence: TGTGCAAGTCGCTTAGACCGGACCTCTGGAAACACCATATATTTT.

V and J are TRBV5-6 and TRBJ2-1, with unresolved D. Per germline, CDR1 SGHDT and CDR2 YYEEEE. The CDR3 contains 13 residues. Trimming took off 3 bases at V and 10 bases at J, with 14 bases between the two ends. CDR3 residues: CASSSSREREQFF. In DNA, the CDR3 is TGTGCCAGCAGCTCTAGTAGGGAACGGGAGCAGTTCTTC. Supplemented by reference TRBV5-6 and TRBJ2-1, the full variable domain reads DAGVTQSPTHLIKTRGQQVTLRCSPKSGHDTVSWYQQALGQGPQFIFQYYEEEERQRGNFPDRFSGHQFPNYSSELNVNALLLGDSALYLCASSSSREREQFFGPGTRLTVL.

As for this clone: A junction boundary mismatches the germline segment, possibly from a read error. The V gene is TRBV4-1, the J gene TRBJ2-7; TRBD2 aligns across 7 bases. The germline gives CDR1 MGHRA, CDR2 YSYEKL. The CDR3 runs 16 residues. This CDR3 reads CASSPGPGLSSSEQYF. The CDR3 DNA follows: TGCGCCAGCAGCCCCGGGCCGGGACTAAGTTCCTCCGAGCAGTACTTC.

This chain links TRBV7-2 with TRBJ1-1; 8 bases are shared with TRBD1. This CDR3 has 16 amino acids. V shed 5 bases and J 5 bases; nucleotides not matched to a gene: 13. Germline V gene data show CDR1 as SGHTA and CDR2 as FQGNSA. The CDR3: CASSPGQGEGMTEAFF. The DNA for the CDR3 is TGTGCCAGCAGCCCCGGACAGGGCGAGGGAATGACTGAAGCTTTCTTT.

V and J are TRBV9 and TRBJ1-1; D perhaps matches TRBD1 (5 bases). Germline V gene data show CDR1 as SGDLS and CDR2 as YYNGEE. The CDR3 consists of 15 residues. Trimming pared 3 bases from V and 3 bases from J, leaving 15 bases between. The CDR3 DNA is TGTGCCAGCAGCGCGGGAGACGGGGGATACACTGAAGCTTTCTTT. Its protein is CASSAGDGGYTEAFF.

The DNA of the CDR3 is TGTGCCAGCAGCTACCCCGGCAGCTCCTACGAGCAGTACTTC. It is translated as CASSYPGSSYEQYF. This rearrangement joins TRBV7-9 to TRBJ2-7, with D unresolved. CDR3 size: 14 residues. Trimming took off 4 bases at V and 0 bases at J, with 10 bases between the two ends. Germline V gene sequence: CDR1 SEHNR, CDR2 FQNEAQ (reference sequence).

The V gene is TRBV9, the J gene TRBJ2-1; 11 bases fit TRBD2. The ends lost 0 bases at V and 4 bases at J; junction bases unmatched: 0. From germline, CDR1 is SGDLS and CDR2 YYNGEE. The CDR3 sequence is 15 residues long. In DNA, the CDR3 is TGTGCCAGCAGCGTAGGGACTAGCGGGTACAATGAGCAGTTCTTC. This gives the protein CASSVGTSGYNEQFF.

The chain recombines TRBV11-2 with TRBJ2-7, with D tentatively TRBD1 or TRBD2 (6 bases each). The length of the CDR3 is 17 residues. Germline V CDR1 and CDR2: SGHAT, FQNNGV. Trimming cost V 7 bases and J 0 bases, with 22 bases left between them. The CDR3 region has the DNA TGTGCCAGCACCTCACCAGGGGACTTCTCCACCTCCTACGAGCAGTACTTC. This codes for CASTSPGDFSTSYEQYF.

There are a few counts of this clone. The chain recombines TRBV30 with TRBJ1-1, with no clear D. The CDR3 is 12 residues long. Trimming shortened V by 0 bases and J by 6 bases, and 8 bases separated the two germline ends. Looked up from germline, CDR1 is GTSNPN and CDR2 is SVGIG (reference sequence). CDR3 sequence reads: CAWSVRRPEAFF. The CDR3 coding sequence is TGTGCCTGGAGTGTCAGACGGCCTGAAGCTTTCTTT.

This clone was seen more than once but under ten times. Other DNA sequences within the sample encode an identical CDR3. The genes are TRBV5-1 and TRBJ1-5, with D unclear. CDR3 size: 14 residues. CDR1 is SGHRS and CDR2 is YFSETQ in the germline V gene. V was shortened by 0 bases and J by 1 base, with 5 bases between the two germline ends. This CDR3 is CASSLDGSNQPQHF. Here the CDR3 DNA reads TGCGCCAGCAGCTTGGATGGCAGCAATCAGCCCCAGCATTTT. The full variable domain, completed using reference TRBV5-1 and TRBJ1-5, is KAGVTQTPRYLIKTRGQQVTLSCSPISGHRSVSWYQQTPGQGLQFLFEYFSETQRNKGNFPGRFSGRQFSNSRSEMNVSTLELGDSALYLCASSLDGSNQPQHFGDGTRLSIL.

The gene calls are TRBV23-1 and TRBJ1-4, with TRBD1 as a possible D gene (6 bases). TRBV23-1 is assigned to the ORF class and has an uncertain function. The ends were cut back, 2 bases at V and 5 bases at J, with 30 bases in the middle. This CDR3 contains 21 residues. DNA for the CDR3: TGCGCCAGCAGTCAACCGGACCAAGATTCCGGGACGAAGGGGGAAAATGAAAAACTGTTTTTT. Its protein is CASSQPDQDSGTKGENEKLFF.

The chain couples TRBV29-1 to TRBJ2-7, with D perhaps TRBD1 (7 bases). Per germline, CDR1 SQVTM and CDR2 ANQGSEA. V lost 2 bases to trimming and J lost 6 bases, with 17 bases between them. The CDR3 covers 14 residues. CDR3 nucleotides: TGCAGCGTTGAACTATCCTACAGGGGAGGCGAGCAGTACTTC. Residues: CSVELSYRGGEQYF.

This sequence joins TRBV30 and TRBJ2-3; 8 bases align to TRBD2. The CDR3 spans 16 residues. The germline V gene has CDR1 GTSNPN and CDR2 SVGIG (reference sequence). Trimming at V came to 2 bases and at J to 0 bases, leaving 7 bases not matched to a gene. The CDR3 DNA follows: TGTGCCTGGAGTTTACTTAGCGGGGCCAGCACAGATACGCAGTATTTT. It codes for CAWSLLSGASTDTQYF.

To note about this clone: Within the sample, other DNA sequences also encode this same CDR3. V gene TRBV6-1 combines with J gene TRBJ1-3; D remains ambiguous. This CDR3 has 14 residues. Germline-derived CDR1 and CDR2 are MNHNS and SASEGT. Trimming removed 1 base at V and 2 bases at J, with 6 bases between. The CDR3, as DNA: TGTGCCAGCAGTGAAGGGAGTACTGGAAACACCATATATTTT. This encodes CASSEGSTGNTIYF.

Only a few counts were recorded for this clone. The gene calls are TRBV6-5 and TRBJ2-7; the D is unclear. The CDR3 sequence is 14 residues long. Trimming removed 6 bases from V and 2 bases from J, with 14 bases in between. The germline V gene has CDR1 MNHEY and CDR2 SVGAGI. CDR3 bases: TGTGCCAGCAGCTCGTCCCCCGATGCCTACGAGCAGTACTTC. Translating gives CASSSSPDAYEQYF.

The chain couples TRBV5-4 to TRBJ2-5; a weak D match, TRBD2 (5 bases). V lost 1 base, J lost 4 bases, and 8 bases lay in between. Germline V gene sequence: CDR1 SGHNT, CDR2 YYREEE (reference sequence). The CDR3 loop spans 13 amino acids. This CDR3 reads CASSLSGLETQYF. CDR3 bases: TGTGCCAGCAGCTTGTCGGGGTTAGAGACCCAGTACTTC.

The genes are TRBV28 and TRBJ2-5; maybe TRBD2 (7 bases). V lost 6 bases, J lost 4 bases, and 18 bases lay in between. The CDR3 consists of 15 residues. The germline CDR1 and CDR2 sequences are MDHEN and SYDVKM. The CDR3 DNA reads TGTGCCAGCAGCTCCCGGGGGGCGGGACGAGAGACCCAGTACTTC. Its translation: CASSSRGAGRETQYF.

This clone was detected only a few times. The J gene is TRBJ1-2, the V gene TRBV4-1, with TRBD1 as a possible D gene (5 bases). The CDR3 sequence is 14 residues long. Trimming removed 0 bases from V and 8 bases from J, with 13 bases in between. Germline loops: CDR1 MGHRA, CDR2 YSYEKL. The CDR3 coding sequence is TGCGCCAGCAGCCAAGAGAGCAGGGTCACGGGCTACACCTTC. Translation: CASSQESRVTGYTF.

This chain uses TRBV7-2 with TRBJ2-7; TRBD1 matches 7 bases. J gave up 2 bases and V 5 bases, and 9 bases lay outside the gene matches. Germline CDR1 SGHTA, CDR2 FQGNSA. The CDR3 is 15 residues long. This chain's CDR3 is CASSRFGQAAYEQYF. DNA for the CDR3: TGTGCCAGCAGCCGATTCGGACAGGCCGCCTACGAGCAGTACTTC. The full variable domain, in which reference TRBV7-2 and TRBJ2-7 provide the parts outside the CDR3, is GAGVSQSPSNKVTEKGKDVELRCDPISGHTALYWYRQSLGQGLEFLIYFQGNSAPDKSGLPSDRFSAERTGGSVSTLTIQRTQQEDSAVYLCASSRFGQAAYEQYFGPGTRLTVT.

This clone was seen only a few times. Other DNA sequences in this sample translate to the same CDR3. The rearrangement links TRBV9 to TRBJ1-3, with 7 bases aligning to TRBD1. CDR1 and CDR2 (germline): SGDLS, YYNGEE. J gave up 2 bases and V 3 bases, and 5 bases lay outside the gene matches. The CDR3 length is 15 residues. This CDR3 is CASSETGATGNTIYF. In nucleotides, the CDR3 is TGTGCCAGCAGCGAAACAGGGGCAACTGGAAACACCATATATTTT.

As DNA, the CDR3 is TGCAGCGTTCGTCGATCTGGGGCCAACGTCCTGACTTTC. Translated, it gives CSVRRSGANVLTF. V gene TRBV29-1 combines with J gene TRBJ2-6; D is uncertain. CDR1 is SQVTM, CDR2 ANQGSEA, per germline. V lost 5 bases to trimming and J lost 1 base, with 6 bases between them. The length of the CDR3 is 13 residues.